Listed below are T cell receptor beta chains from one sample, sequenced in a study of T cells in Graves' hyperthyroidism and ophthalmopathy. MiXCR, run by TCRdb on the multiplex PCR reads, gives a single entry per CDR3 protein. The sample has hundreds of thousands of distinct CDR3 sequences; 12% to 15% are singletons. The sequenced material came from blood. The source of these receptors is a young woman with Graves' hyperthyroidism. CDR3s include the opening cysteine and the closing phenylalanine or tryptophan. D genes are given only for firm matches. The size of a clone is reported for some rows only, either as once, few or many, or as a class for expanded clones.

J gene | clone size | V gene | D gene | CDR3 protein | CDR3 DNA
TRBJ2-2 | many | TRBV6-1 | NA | CASTFGFANTGELFF | TGTGCCAGCACTTTTGGGTTCGCGAACACCGGGGAGCTGTTTTTT
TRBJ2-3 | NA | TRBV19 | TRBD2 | CASRNLLGRERTDTQYF | TGTGCCAGTAGGAATCTTCTTGGGCGGGAGCGAACAGATACGCAGTATTTT
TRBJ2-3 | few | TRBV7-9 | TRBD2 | CASSFVTSGTDTQYF | TGTGCCAGCAGCTTCGTTACTAGCGGGACAGATACGCAGTATTTT
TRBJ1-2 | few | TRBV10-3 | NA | CAISEVGENYGYTF | TGTGCCATCAGTGAGGTCGGGGAAAACTATGGCTACACCTTC
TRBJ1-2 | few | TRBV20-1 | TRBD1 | CSARARGTANYGYTF | TGCAGTGCTAGAGCCCGGGGGACAGCTAACTATGGCTACACCTTC
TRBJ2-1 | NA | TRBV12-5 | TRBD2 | CASGLGEREVIGNEQFF | TGTGCTAGTGGTTTGGGGGAGCGGGAGGTAATTGGAAATGAGCAGTTCTTC
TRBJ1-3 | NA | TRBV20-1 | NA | CSAPPAGFSGNTIYF | TGTAGTGCTCCCCCGGCGGGATTCTCTGGAAACACCATATATTTT
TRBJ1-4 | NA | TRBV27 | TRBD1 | CVSSSGTGGGFYGEKLFF | TGTGTCAGCAGTTCCGGGACAGGGGGCGGCTTCTACGGTGAAAAACTGTTTTTT
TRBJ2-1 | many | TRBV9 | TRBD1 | CASSVGDRDHNEQFF | TGTGCCAGCAGCGTAGGGGACAGGGACCACAATGAGCAGTTCTTC
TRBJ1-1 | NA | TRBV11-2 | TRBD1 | CASSPLDRGDTEAFF | TGTGCCAGCAGCCCCCTTGACAGGGGGGACACTGAAGCTTTCTTT
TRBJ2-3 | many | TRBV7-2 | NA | CASSLPLGVPVTDTQYF | TGTGCCAGCAGCTTGCCCCTAGGGGTGCCCGTCACAGATACGCAGTATTTT
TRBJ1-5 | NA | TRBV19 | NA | CASRRLAGTQSNQPQHF | TGTGCCAGTAGAAGACTGGCGGGGACCCAAAGCAATCAGCCCCAGCATTTT
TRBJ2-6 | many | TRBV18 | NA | CASSRGSGSGANVLTF | TGTGCCAGCTCAAGGGGGAGCGGATCTGGGGCCAACGTCCTGACTTTC
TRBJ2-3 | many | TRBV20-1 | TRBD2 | CSARELAAPTDTQYF | TGCAGTGCTAGGGAACTAGCGGCACCCACAGATACGCAGTATTTT
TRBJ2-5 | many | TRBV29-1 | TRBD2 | CSVQGQSGSQETQYF | TGCAGCGTCCAAGGTCAAAGCGGGAGCCAAGAGACCCAGTACTTC
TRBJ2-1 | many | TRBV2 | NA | CASRYRAANEQFF | TGTGCCAGCAGGTACAGGGCTGCTAATGAGCAGTTCTTC
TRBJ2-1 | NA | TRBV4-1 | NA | CASSQDYLGSYNEQFF | TGCGCCAGCAGCCAAGACTACCTCGGGTCCTACAATGAGCAGTTCTTC
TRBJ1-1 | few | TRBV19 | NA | CASTTLSAEAFF | TGTGCCAGTACCACCCTCTCCGCTGAAGCTTTCTTT
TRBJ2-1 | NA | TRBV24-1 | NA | CATSDSWDPSSYNEQFF | TGTGCCACCAGTGATTCTTGGGACCCGAGCTCCTACAATGAGCAGTTCTTC
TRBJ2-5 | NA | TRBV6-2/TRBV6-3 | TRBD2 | CASNRISGMSSGETQYF | TGTGCCAGCAACCGAATTAGCGGGATGTCCTCCGGGGAGACCCAGTACTTC
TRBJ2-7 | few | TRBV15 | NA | CATSGGAFRGEQYF | TGTGCCACCAGCGGGGGGGCGTTCAGGGGGGAGCAGTACTTC
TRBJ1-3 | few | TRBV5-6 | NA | CASSLNRRTIYF | TGTGCCAGCAGCTTGAACCGTAGGACCATATATTTT
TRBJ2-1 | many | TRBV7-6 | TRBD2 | CASSLRTSGSEQFF | TGTGCCAGCAGCTTAAGGACTAGCGGGAGTGAGCAGTTCTTC
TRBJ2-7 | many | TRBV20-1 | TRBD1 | CSARESFGTGDEQYF | TGCAGTGCTAGAGAGAGCTTCGGGACAGGGGACGAGCAGTACTTC
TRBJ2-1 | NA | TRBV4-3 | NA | CASSQTDYNEQFF | TGCGCCAGCAGCCAAACGGACTACAATGAGCAGTTCTTC
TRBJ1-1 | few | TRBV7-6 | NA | CASSGSRTWGRKNTEAFF | TGTGCCAGCAGCGGGTCTCGGACATGGGGGCGTAAGAACACTGAAGCTTTCTTT
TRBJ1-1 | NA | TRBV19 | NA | CASTTIWNTEAFF | TGTGCCAGTACGACGATCTGGAACACTGAAGCTTTCTTT
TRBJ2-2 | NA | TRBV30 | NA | CAWSVGTPAGELFF | TGTGCCTGGAGTGTGGGGACTCCCGCCGGGGAGCTGTTTTTT
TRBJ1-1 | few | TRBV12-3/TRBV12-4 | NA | CASLGDTNTEAFF | TGTGCCAGCCTGGGGGACACGAACACTGAAGCTTTCTTT
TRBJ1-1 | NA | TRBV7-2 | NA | CASNARGGAFF | TGTGCCAGCAACGCCAGGGGTGGAGCTTTCTTT
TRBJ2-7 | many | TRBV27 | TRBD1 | CASSSDREGLGEQYF | TGTGCCAGCAGTTCGGACAGGGAAGGATTGGGCGAGCAGTACTTC
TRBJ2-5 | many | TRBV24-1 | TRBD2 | CATGPPVREVETQYF | TGTGCCACGGGTCCCCCCGTCCGGGAGGTTGAGACCCAGTACTTC
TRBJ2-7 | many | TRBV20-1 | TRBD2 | CSARVGGGRGEQYF | TGCAGTGCTAGAGTGGGGGGGGGTCGGGGCGAGCAGTACTTC
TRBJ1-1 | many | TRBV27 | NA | CASSPDRVSTEAFF | TGTGCCAGCAGTCCTGATAGGGTAAGCACTGAAGCTTTCTTT
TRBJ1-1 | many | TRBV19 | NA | CASSIWGLQRWDGSNTEAFF | TGTGCCAGTAGTATTTGGGGGCTCCAGCGATGGGACGGTTCGAACACTGAAGCTTTCTTT
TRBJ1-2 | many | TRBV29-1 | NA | CSVGTGWSNYGYTF | TGCAGCGTTGGCACAGGGTGGTCCAACTATGGCTACACCTTC
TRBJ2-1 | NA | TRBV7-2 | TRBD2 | CASSPRGLAGVNEQFF | TGTGCCAGCAGCCCTAGGGGACTAGCGGGAGTTAATGAGCAGTTCTTC
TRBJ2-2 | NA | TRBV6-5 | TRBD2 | CASHFREGTGELFF | TGTGCCAGCCACTTCCGGGAGGGCACCGGGGAGCTGTTTTTT
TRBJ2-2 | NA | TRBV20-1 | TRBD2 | CSAREQTSGSTGELFF | TGCAGTGCTAGAGAACAGACTAGCGGGAGCACCGGGGAGCTGTTTTTT
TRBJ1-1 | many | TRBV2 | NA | CASWGDILNTEAFF | TGTGCCAGCTGGGGGGACATCTTGAACACTGAAGCTTTCTTT
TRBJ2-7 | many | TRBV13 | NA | CASSLRPLMGDGPYEQYF | TGTGCCAGCAGCTTACGTCCCCTTATGGGGGATGGGCCCTACGAGCAGTACTTC
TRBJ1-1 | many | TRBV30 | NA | CAWIYKDARNTEAFF | TGTGCCTGGATTTATAAGGACGCGAGGAACACTGAAGCTTTCTTT
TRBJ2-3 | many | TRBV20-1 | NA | CSAAVVSLDTQYF | TGCAGTGCTGCAGTAGTCTCGTTAGATACGCAGTATTTT